This T cell receptor beta chain was found in a study of CD8 T cells in Susac syndrome. This clonotype was detected once. While CD8+ and CD4+ T cells were isolated negatively, TEMRA cells were enriched by FACS. Germline CDR1 reads SNHLY; CDR2 reads FYNNEI. V lost 7 bases and J 5 bases, leaving 3 bases between the germline ends. This CDR3 is 9 amino acids long. Reverse transcription used about 0.45 to 1 ug RNA and random hexamers. Each CDR3 protein gets one entry after TCRdb re-called the immunoSEQ multiplex PCR reads with MiXCR. The sample holds 190,000 or so distinct CDR3 sequences; 90% to 95% are singletons and the top ten take about 0.09%.

Input material: CD4+ T cells from PBMCs. This sequence originates from a human donor with multiple sclerosis. This chain links TRBV2 with TRBJ2-7; D call uncertain. The CDR3 sequence is CASNNEQYF. CDR3 nucleotide sequence: TGTGCCAGCAACAACGAGCAGTACTTC.